Listed below are T cell receptor beta chains from one sample, sequenced in a study of T cell responses to AZD1222 COVID-19 vaccine. Profiling relied on immunoSEQ multiplex PCR, and the TCRdb table lists in-frame clones only, not all of them. The sample has 100,000 to 120,000 clones, about 94% seen once. The material sequenced was peripheral blood, taken 28 days after the second AZD1222 dose. The receptors shown here come from an adult who received the AZD1222 COVID-19 vaccine. The CDR3 runs from the conserved cysteine through the conserved F or W. Each record gives: J gene, clone size, CDR3 length, V gene, D gene, CDR3 DNA, CDR3 protein. The D gene is left open where the match is weak. Part of the rows lack a size; the others show once, few, many or a class for expanded clones.

J: TRBJ1-1; size: -; length: 14; V: TRBV30; D: -; DNA: TGTGCTTACGAGCAGAAGCCACCACCCTTCGAAGCTTTCTTT; CDR3: CAYEQKPPPFEAFF
J: TRBJ1-1; size: -; length: 11; V: TRBV7-8; D: -; DNA: TGTGCCAGCAGCTTTTCCACTGAAGCTTTCTTT; CDR3: CASSFSTEAFF
J: TRBJ1-1; size: -; length: 14; V: TRBV18; D: -; DNA: TGTGCCAGCTCACCATCGGGGAGCAACACTGAAGCTTTCTTT; CDR3: CASSPSGSNTEAFF
J: TRBJ1-1; size: -; length: 14; V: TRBV11-2; D: -; DNA: TGTGCCAGCAGCTTAGACGGAACGAACACTGAAGCTTTCTTT; CDR3: CASSLDGTNTEAFF
J: TRBJ2-1; size: -; length: 14; V: TRBV3-1/TRBV3-2; D: -; DNA: TGTGCCAGCAGCCCATCGGGACATTATAGCGAGCAGTTCTTC; CDR3: CASSPSGHYSEQFF
J: TRBJ1-4; size: -; length: 14; V: TRBV18; D: -; DNA: TGTGCCAGCTCACTCGCCGGCCGATACGAAAAACTGTTTTTT; CDR3: CASSLAGRYEKLFF
J: TRBJ2-7; size: -; length: 15; V: TRBV3-1/TRBV3-2; D: -; DNA: TGTGCCAGCAGCCAAGCGGTTAACGGGCTATACGAGCAGTACTTC; CDR3: CASSQAVNGLYEQYF
J: TRBJ1-1; size: -; length: 13; V: TRBV28; D: -; DNA: TGTGCCAGCAGGCCGGGACGTCCGGCTGAAGCTTTCTTT; CDR3: CASRPGRPAEAFF
J: TRBJ2-1; size: once; length: 18; V: TRBV7-2; D: -; DNA: TGTGCCAGCAGCGCCACCCCGGTGATGGGGTTAGGTCACAATGAGCAGTTCTTC; CDR3: CASSATPVMGLGHNEQFF
J: TRBJ2-7; size: -; length: 15; V: TRBV6-5; D: -; DNA: TGTGCCAGCCAGGGCATCAGGACAACTGACCACGAGCAGTACTTC; CDR3: CASQGIRTTDHEQYF
J: TRBJ2-2; size: -; length: 14; V: TRBV20-1; D: TRBD2; DNA: TGCAGTGCTAGTCCTAGCGGGAACACCGGGGAGCTGTTTTTT; CDR3: CSASPSGNTGELFF
J: TRBJ1-5; size: -; length: 11; V: TRBV2; D: TRBD1; DNA: TGTGCCAGCAGTCGACAGGGGGAGTTTCATTTT; CDR3: CASSRQGEFHF
J: TRBJ1-5; size: -; length: 12; V: TRBV28; D: -; DNA: TGTGCCACACAAAGGCTGGGTCAGCCCCAGCATTTT; CDR3: CATQRLGQPQHF
J: TRBJ1-1; size: -; length: 14; V: TRBV3-1/TRBV3-2; D: -; DNA: TGTGCCAGCACCTCGACGGGAAGAGGTGATGAAGCTTTCTTT; CDR3: CASTSTGRGDEAFF
J: TRBJ2-1; size: once; length: 18; V: TRBV5-1; D: -; DNA: TGCGCCAGCAGCTTGATGGCGTCAGGGCGAAGCTCCTACAATGAGCAGTTCTTC; CDR3: CASSLMASGRSSYNEQFF
J: TRBJ2-3; size: once; length: 18; V: TRBV7-6; D: -; DNA: TGTGCCAGCAGCTTACCACCACAGTTACCCTCCTTCACAGATACGCAGTATTTT; CDR3: CASSLPPQLPSFTDTQYF
J: TRBJ2-5; size: -; length: 16; V: TRBV20-1; D: -; DNA: TGCAGTGCTAGTGGGGCCCCCGAAGCGTTGTCAGAGACCCAGTACTTC; CDR3: CSASGAPEALSETQYF
J: TRBJ2-1; size: -; length: 14; V: TRBV27; D: -; DNA: TGTGCCAGCAGTTTAGACAGCTCCTACAATGAGCAGTTCTTC; CDR3: CASSLDSSYNEQFF
J: TRBJ2-7; size: -; length: 13; V: TRBV14; D: -; DNA: TGTGCCAGCAGCCAAGAATATGGCAACGAGCAGTACTTC; CDR3: CASSQEYGNEQYF
J: TRBJ2-7; size: once; length: 13; V: TRBV18; D: -; DNA: TGTGCCAGCTCAGCCAGTCAAATTTACGAGCAGTACTTC; CDR3: CASSASQIYEQYF
J: TRBJ2-7; size: -; length: 16; V: TRBV3-1/TRBV3-2; D: -; DNA: TGTGCCAGCAGCCCCCACTCCGGGGATTTGCGGGACGAGCAGTACTTC; CDR3: CASSPHSGDLRDEQYF
J: TRBJ2-1; size: -; length: 18; V: TRBV7-6; D: TRBD2; DNA: TGTGCCAGCAGCTCCCCGACTAGCGGAGTAAGCTCCTACAATGAGCAGTTCTTC; CDR3: CASSSPTSGVSSYNEQFF
J: TRBJ2-2; size: -; length: 13; V: TRBV6-4; D: -; DNA: TGTGCCAGCAGTGACTCAGTAACCGGGGAGCTGTTTTTT; CDR3: CASSDSVTGELFF
J: TRBJ1-1; size: -; length: 13; V: TRBV29-1; D: TRBD1; DNA: TGCAGCGTTGTTGACAGGGTAGTCGCTGAAGCTTTCTTT; CDR3: CSVVDRVVAEAFF
J: TRBJ1-2; size: few; length: 15; V: TRBV27; D: -; DNA: TGTGCCAGCAGTACTATGGGGGGTTCGTGGTATGGCTACACCTTC; CDR3: CASSTMGGSWYGYTF
J: TRBJ1-1; size: -; length: 17; V: TRBV19; D: -; DNA: TGTGCCAGTAGTCCCCTCTTGGGGCTCACTCTCACCACTGAAGCTTTCTTT; CDR3: CASSPLLGLTLTTEAFF
J: TRBJ1-1; size: -; length: 15; V: TRBV27; D: -; DNA: TGTGCCAGCAGTTTGTTAAGGGTCATGAACACTGAAGCTTTCTTT; CDR3: CASSLLRVMNTEAFF
J: TRBJ1-3; size: -; length: 16; V: TRBV6-5; D: -; DNA: TGTGCCAGCAGTTACTCGATCCGGCTTACTGGAAACACCATATATTTT; CDR3: CASSYSIRLTGNTIYF
J: TRBJ1-2; size: once; length: 15; V: TRBV9; D: -; DNA: TGTGCCAGCAGCCCCCGACATTCCTCTAACTATGGCTACACCTTC; CDR3: CASSPRHSSNYGYTF
J: TRBJ1-1; size: -; length: 14; V: TRBV5-1; D: -; DNA: TGCGCCAGCAGCACCGGGACCGCGAACACTGAAGCTTTCTTT; CDR3: CASSTGTANTEAFF
J: TRBJ1-3; size: -; length: 14; V: TRBV27; D: -; DNA: TGTGCCAGCAGTTTAAGAGGGTCAGGAAACACCATATATTTT; CDR3: CASSLRGSGNTIYF
J: TRBJ2-7; size: -; length: 14; V: TRBV29-1; D: -; DNA: TGCAGCGTTGCGGGCAGGGCCAGCTCCTACGAGCAGTACTTC; CDR3: CSVAGRASSYEQYF
J: TRBJ2-5; size: once; length: 13; V: TRBV11-3; D: -; DNA: TGTGCCAGCAGCGACTTATCACAAGAGACCCAGTACTTC; CDR3: CASSDLSQETQYF
J: TRBJ1-5; size: few; length: 14; V: TRBV2; D: TRBD1; DNA: TGTGCCAGCAGTCGACAGGGGTTAAATCAGCCCCAGCATTTT; CDR3: CASSRQGLNQPQHF
J: TRBJ2-2; size: -; length: 10; V: TRBV7-8; D: -; DNA: TGTGCCAGCAGCGACGGGGAGCTGTTTTTT; CDR3: CASSDGELFF
J: TRBJ1-1; size: -; length: 15; V: TRBV9; D: -; DNA: TGTGCCAGCAGCGTAGTTGGGGGCGTGAACACTGAAGCTTTCTTT; CDR3: CASSVVGGVNTEAFF
J: TRBJ1-1; size: -; length: 15; V: TRBV6-5; D: TRBD1; DNA: TGTGCCAGCAAGAGTTCCGGGACAGGGAGGACTGAAGCTTTCTTT; CDR3: CASKSSGTGRTEAFF
J: TRBJ1-5; size: -; length: 12; V: TRBV7-9; D: -; DNA: TGTGCCAGCAGCTTATACAGACAGCCCCAGCATTTT; CDR3: CASSLYRQPQHF
J: TRBJ2-7; size: -; length: 13; V: TRBV6-5; D: -; DNA: TGTGCCAGCAGGGTTGGGGGGTCCTACGAGCAGTACTTC; CDR3: CASRVGGSYEQYF
J: TRBJ1-1; size: -; length: 13; V: TRBV3-1/TRBV3-2; D: -; DNA: TGTGCCAGCAGCTGGGGGGGGTACACTGAAGCTTTCTTT; CDR3: CASSWGGYTEAFF
J: TRBJ2-2; size: few; length: 15; V: TRBV25-1; D: -; DNA: TGTGCCAGCAGTGAATCTGGACGGCACACCGGGGAGCTGTTTTTT; CDR3: CASSESGRHTGELFF
J: TRBJ2-4; size: -; length: 16; V: TRBV27; D: -; DNA: TGTGCCAGCAGTTGGGGTAGGCGGCCGGGCAAAAACATTCAGTACTTC; CDR3: CASSWGRRPGKNIQYF